Shown below are 17 T cell receptor beta chains from a single sample sequenced in a study of cytomegalovirus exposure and HLA in healthy donors. A multiplex PCR was run with 60 Vbeta primers and 13 Jbeta primers. Repertoires were generated with immunoSEQ multiplex PCR, while TCRdb's copy carries only in-frame clones and drops some. The sample includes 200,000 or so clones, 65% to 85% of them seen just once. Material: PBMCs. These receptor sequences come from a woman aged 25 to 39 in good health and CMV-seropositive.

This sequence joins TRBV5-1 and TRBJ1-4; 7 positions agree with TRBD1. The CDR3 contains 16 residues. J gave up 4 bases and V 3 bases, and 9 bases lay outside the gene matches. Germline CDR1 reads SGHRS; CDR2 reads YFSETQ. The CDR3 here is CASSYDDGQVNEKLFF. The CDR3 DNA sequence: TGCGCCAGCAGCTATGACGACGGACAGGTTAATGAAAAACTGTTTTTT.

In its sample, this clone was seen once. The V gene is TRBV5-4, the J gene TRBJ2-1; the match to TRBD2 covers 14 bases. The CDR3 loop spans 15 amino acids. V was pared by 4 bases and J by 13 bases, with 10 bases of the junction left unmatched. The germline gives CDR1 SGHNT, CDR2 YYREEE (reference sequence). This CDR3 is CASSPGLAGVNVQFF. In nucleotides, the CDR3 is TGTGCCAGCAGCCCGGGACTAGCGGGAGTAAACGTCCAGTTCTTC.

The chain has TRBV25-1 and TRBJ1-2, with TRBD1 as a possible D gene (6 bases). This CDR3 region has 15 residues. V lost 4 bases and J 4 bases, leaving 16 bases between the germline ends. The germline CDR1 and CDR2 sequences are MGHDK and SYGVNS. CDR3 bases: TGTGCCAGCAGTGCCCAGGGGTACGGCTTCTATGGCTACACCTTC. Encoded protein: CASSAQGYGFYGYTF.

The chain has TRBV7-9 and TRBJ1-1, with D perhaps TRBD1 (6 bases). Trimming removed 1 base at V and 8 bases at J, with 17 bases between. This CDR3 is built from 15 residues. Germline-derived CDR1 and CDR2 are SEHNR and FQNEAQ (reference sequence). CDR3 nucleotides: TGTGCCAGCAGCTTAGGCCAAGGACAGACATTCGAAGCTTTCTTT. It yields the protein CASSLGQGQTFEAFF.

This clone was picked up a small number of times. The chain joins TRBV5-1 to TRBJ2-3; 9 bases are shared with TRBD2. The junction had 5 bases not matched to a gene; V was cut back by 1 base and J by 2 bases. Germline V gene lookup returns CDR1 SGHRS and CDR2 YFSETQ. The CDR3 has 16 residues. The CDR3 here is CASSLLTSGYTDTQYF. Here the CDR3 DNA reads TGCGCCAGCAGCTTGTTGACTAGCGGATACACAGATACGCAGTATTTT. The full variable domain, its missing parts supplied by reference TRBV5-1 and TRBJ2-3, is KAGVTQTPRYLIKTRGQQVTLSCSPISGHRSVSWYQQTPGQGLQFLFEYFSETQRNKGNFPGRFSGRQFSNSRSEMNVSTLELGDSALYLCASSLLTSGYTDTQYFGPGTRLTVL.

This clone was observed a handful of times. The V call is TRBV5-5, the J call TRBJ1-6, with 8 bases that match TRBD1. The CDR3 is 15 amino acids. The germline gives CDR1 SGHKS, CDR2 YYEKEE (reference sequence). With 2 bases clipped from V and 8 bases from J, the junction kept 6 bases outside the gene matches. CDR3 residues: CASSLSDREYSPLHF. DNA for the CDR3: TGTGCCAGCAGCTTATCGGACAGGGAGTATTCACCCCTCCACTTT.

This clone is a singleton in its sample. This sequence joins TRBV28 and TRBJ1-1; 7 nucleotides align to TRBD1. Trimming removed 5 bases from V and 8 bases from J; junction bases left unmatched: 14. This CDR3 has 15 amino acids. Germline V gene lookup returns CDR1 MDHEN and CDR2 SYDVKM. The CDR3 nucleotides are TGTGCCAGCAGTGGCCAAGGAGGGGGCAAGCGGGAAGCTTTCTTT. Translated: CASSGQGGGKREAFF.

Turning to this clone: The same CDR3 can be traced to other DNA sequences in this sample. The V and J genes are TRBV27 and TRBJ2-5; D might be TRBD1 (7 bases). V lost 6 bases and J lost 4, with 21 bases in between. The germline CDR1 and CDR2 sequences are MNHEY and SMNVEV (reference sequence). The CDR3 sequence is 16 residues long. This CDR3 is CASRRTGSHGGETQYF. The CDR3 DNA sequence: TGTGCCAGCAGGCGGACAGGTTCTCACGGGGGAGAGACCCAGTACTTC.

The V and J genes are TRBV7-8 and TRBJ2-3, with 8 bases that match TRBD1. CDR3 size: 16 residues. V lost 5 bases to trimming and J lost 0 bases; unmatched junction nucleotides: 7. The germline V gene encodes CDR1 SGHVS and CDR2 FQNEAQ. In DNA form, the CDR3 reads TGTGCCAGCAGCCCTTGGACAGGGACTAGCACAGATACGCAGTATTTT. As protein: CASSPWTGTSTDTQYF.

In its sample, this clone was seen a few times. The V gene is TRBV4-3, the J gene TRBJ2-1; 7 positions match TRBD1. This CDR3 contains 16 residues. CDR1 is LGHNA and CDR2 is YSLEER in the germline V gene. Trimming removed 1 base from V and 9 bases from J; junction bases left unmatched: 12. As DNA, the CDR3 is TGCGCCAGCAGCCAAGCCCCTAGGGGGCGAACATCTGAGCAGTTCTTC. As protein: CASSQAPRGRTSEQFF.

This chain joins TRBV5-1 and TRBJ2-3; 9 bases map to TRBD2. J lost 2 bases, V lost 4 bases, and 5 bases had no gene match. The CDR3 contains 15 residues. Germline V gene sequence: CDR1 SGHRS, CDR2 YFSETQ. CDR3 sequence reads: CASSHSGGYTDTQYF. In DNA, the CDR3 is TGCGCCAGCAGCCACAGCGGGGGGTACACAGATACGCAGTATTTT.

The J gene is TRBJ2-3, the V gene TRBV14; D remains unclear. V was pared by 2 bases and J by 2 bases, with 11 bases between. CDR3 length equals 15 residues. Looked up from germline, CDR1 is SGHDN and CDR2 is FVKESK. The CDR3 nucleotides read TGTGCCAGCAGCCAACTGCTCAGCGACACAGATACGCAGTATTTT. It specifies CASSQLLSDTDTQYF.

The chain is built from TRBV6-1 and TRBJ2-7, with D possibly TRBD1 on 5 matching bases. Germline assignment: CDR1 MNHNS and CDR2 SASEGT. The CDR3 is 16 amino acids. Trimming removed 1 base from V and 3 bases from J, with 16 bases in between. CDR3 bases: TGTGCCAGCAGTGAAGAAAGACAGCTTATACTCTACGAGCAGTACTTC. Amino acid sequence: CASSEERQLILYEQYF.

The CDR3 protein is CASRLASGSWYEQYF. The CDR3 DNA sequence: TGTGCCAGCCGGTTGGCTAGCGGGAGTTGGTACGAGCAGTACTTC. This rearrangement joins TRBV28 to TRBJ2-7; 10 positions agree with TRBD2. The CDR3 extends over 15 amino acids. CDR1 and CDR2 (germline): MDHEN, SYDVKM. Trimming at V came to 8 bases and at J to 4 bases, leaving 11 bases not matched to a gene.

Comment on this clone: The junction does not match germline at one end; this may be a read error. This sequence joins TRBV7-7 and TRBJ2-3; a weak D match, TRBD1 (5 bases). The CDR3 contains 16 residues. CDR1 and CDR2 (germline): SSHAT, FNYEAQ (reference sequence). In DNA, the CDR3 is TGTGCTAGCAGCTTAAGGGGTCCTCCCCTCGGAGATACGCAGTATTTT. Encoded protein: CASSLRGPPLGDTQYF.

This clone was seen once. This chain links TRBV19 with TRBJ1-1; 7 positions agree with TRBD1. The germline CDR1 and CDR2 sequences are LNHDA and SQIVND (reference sequence). The CDR3 is 15 amino acids. The junction had 12 bases not matched to a gene; V was cut back by 0 bases and J by 11 bases. The CDR3 DNA sequence: TGTGCCAGTAGTATAGATCGAAAGGGGGCAGGTAATGCTTTCTTT. This gives the protein CASSIDRKGAGNAFF.

This clone was recorded a few times. The V call is TRBV15, the J call TRBJ2-3; D ambiguous. From germline, CDR1 is LNHNV and CDR2 YYDKDF (reference sequence). The CDR3 has 13 amino acids. Trimming removed 11 bases at V and 1 base at J, with 13 bases between. The DNA for the CDR3 is TGTGCCGCCAAAGCTCGGGGCACAGATACGCAGTATTTT. Protein sequence: CAAKARGTDTQYF.